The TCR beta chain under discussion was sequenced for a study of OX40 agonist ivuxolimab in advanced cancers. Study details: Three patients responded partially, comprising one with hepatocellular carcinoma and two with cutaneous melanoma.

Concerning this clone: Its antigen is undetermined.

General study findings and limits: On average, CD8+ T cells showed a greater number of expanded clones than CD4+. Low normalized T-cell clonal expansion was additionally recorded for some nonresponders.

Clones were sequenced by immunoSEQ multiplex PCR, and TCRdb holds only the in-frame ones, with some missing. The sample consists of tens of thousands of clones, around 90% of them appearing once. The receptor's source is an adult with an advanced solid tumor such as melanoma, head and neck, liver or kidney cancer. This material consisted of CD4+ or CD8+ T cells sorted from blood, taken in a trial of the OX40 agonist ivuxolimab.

The CDR3 spells CASSPSHEFGETQYF. DNA of the CDR3: TGTGCCAGCAGCCCATCGCACGAGTTTGGGGAGACCCAGTACTTC. V gene TRBV7-9 combines with J gene TRBJ2-5, with D hard to call. The germline CDR1 and CDR2 sequences are SEHNR and FQNEAQ (reference sequence). Deletions cut 5 bases from V and 5 bases from J, with 18 bases between. This CDR3 comprises 15 residues.